Here is one T cell receptor (beta chain) with its context. The V gene end was trimmed by 0 bases and the J gene end by 4 bases; junction bases not matched to a gene: 12. CDR1 is SGDLS, CDR2 YYNGEE, per germline. The CDR3 loop spans 18 amino acids. This entry is derived from a study of lymphopenia after photon versus proton radiotherapy. The table came from immunoSEQ multiplex PCR; TCRdb's copy has only in-frame clones and leaves some out. The sample carries roughly 14,000 clones, 85% to 90% recorded once. The chain couples TRBV9 to TRBJ2-3; 9 nucleotides match TRBD1. This material consisted of peripheral blood, taken from a patient treated with proton-based radiotherapy. The TCR comes from a man between 65 and 85 years old with pancreatic cancer. CDR3: CASSVAGAGQGSADTQYF. The CDR3 coding sequence is TGTGCCAGCAGCGTAGCTGGGGCGGGACAGGGTAGCGCAGATACGCAGTATTTT.